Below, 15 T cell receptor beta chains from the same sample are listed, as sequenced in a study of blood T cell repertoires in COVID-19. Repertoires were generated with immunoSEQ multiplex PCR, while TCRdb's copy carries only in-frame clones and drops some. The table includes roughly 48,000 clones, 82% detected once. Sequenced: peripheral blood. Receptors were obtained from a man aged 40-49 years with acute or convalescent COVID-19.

CDR3 DNA sequence: TGCGCCAGCAGCCAAGATTGGGGACAGGGCCTGGGCTACACCTTC. It translates to CASSQDWGQGLGYTF. The chain employs TRBV4-3 and TRBJ1-2, with 9 bases matching TRBD1. CDR3 length: 15 amino acids. Losses at the gene ends were 0 bases for V and 8 bases for J; bases not matched to a gene: 7. Germline V gives CDR1 LGHNA, CDR2 YSLEER.

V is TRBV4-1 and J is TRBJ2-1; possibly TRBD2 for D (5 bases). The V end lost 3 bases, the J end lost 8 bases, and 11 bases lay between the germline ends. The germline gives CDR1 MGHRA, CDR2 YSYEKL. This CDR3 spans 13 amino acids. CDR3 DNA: TGCGCCAGCAGCCACGGGAAGGGTGATGAGCAGTTCTTC. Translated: CASSHGKGDEQFF.

CDR3 sequence: CASSRGQGGYSYNSPLHF. CDR3 DNA: TGTGCCAGCAGTCGGGGACAGGGGGGATACTCCTATAATTCACCCCTCCACTTT. V and J are TRBV27 and TRBJ1-6; TRBD1 agrees at 11 bases. Germline assignment: CDR1 MNHEY and CDR2 SMNVEV (reference sequence). CDR3 length equals 18 residues. The junction had 6 bases not matched to a gene; V was cut back by 5 bases and J by 0 bases.

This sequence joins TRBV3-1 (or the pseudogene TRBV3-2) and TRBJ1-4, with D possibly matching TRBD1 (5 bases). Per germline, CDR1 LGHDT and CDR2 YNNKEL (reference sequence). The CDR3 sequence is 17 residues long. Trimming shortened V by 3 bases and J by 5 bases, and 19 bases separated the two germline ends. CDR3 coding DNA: TGTGCCAGCAGCCACGGAGGGCAGGGAATTACCAATGAAAAACTGTTTTTT. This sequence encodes CASSHGGQGITNEKLFF.

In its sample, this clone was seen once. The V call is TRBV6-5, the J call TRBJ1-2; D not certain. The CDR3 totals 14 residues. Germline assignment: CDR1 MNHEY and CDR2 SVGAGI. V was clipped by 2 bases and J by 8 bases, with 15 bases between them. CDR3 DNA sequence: TGTGCCAGCAGTTACGCGGGGAAATCGGGCGGCTACACCTTC. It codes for CASSYAGKSGGYTF.

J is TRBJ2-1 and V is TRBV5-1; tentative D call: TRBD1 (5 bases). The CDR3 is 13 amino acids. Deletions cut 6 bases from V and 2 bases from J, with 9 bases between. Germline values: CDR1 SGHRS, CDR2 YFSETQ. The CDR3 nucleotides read TGCGCCAGCATAGGGGATGCCTACAATGAGCAGTTCTTC. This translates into CASIGDAYNEQFF.

CDR3 nucleotides: TGTGCCAGCAGTGAAGCGCCCTATGGAAACACCATATATTTT. Translating it yields CASSEAPYGNTIYF. The chain employs TRBV6-1 and TRBJ1-3, with no clear D. Trimming pared 0 bases from V and 3 bases from J, leaving 6 bases between. The CDR3 contains 14 residues. Germline V gene lookup returns CDR1 MNHNS and CDR2 SASEGT.

The CDR3 nucleotides read TGTGCCAGCAGTGCCCGACAGGGGTTGGATGGCTACACCTTC. Encoded protein: CASSARQGLDGYTF. The chain carries TRBV6-6 and TRBJ1-2; TRBD1 agrees at 8 bases. J gave up 6 bases and V 5 bases, and 8 bases lay outside the gene matches. The CDR3 is 14 amino acids. Germline loops: CDR1 MNHNY, CDR2 SVGAGI (reference sequence).

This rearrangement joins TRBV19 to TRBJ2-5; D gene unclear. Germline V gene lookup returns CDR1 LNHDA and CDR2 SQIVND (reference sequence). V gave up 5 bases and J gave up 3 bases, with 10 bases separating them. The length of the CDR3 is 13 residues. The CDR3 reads CASSRSTEETQYF. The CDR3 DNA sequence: TGTGCCAGTAGTCGCTCCACTGAAGAGACCCAGTACTTC.

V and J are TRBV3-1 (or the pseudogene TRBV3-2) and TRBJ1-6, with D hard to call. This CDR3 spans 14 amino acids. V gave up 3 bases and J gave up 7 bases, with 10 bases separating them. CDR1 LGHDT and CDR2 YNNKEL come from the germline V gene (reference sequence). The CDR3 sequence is CASSHGSKNSPLHF. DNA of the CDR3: TGTGCCAGCAGCCATGGCAGTAAAAATTCACCCCTCCACTTT.

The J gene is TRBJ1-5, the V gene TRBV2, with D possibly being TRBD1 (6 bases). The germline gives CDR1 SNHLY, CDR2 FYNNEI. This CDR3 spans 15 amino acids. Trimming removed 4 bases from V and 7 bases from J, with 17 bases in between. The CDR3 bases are TGTGCCAGCAGTGTTGAGGGAGGGGGAAAACAGCCCCAGCATTTT. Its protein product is CASSVEGGGKQPQHF. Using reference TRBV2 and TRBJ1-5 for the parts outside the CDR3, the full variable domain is EPEVTQTPSHQVTQMGQEVILRCVPISNHLYFYWYRQILGQKVEFLVSFYNNEISEKSEIFDDQFSVERPDGSNFTLKIRSTKLEDSAMYFCASSVEGGGKQPQHFGDGTRLSIL.

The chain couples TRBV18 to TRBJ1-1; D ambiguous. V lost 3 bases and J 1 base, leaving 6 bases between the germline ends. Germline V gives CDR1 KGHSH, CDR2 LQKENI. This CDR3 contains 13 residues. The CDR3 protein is CASSPQENTEAFF. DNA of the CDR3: TGTGCCAGCTCACCCCAGGAGAACACTGAAGCTTTCTTT.

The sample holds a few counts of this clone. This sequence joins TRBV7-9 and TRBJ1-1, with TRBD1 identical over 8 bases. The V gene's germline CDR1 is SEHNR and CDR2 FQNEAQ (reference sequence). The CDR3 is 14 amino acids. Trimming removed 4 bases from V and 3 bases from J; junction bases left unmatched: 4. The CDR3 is CASSSRGLYTEAFF. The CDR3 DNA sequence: TGTGCCAGCAGCTCCAGGGGGCTCTACACTGAAGCTTTCTTT.

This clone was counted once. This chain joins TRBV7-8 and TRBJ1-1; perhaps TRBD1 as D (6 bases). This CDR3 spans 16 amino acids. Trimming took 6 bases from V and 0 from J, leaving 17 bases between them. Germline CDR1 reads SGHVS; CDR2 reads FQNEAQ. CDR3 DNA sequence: TGTGCCAGCAGGAGGACTCGGACAGCTATGAACACTGAAGCTTTCTTT. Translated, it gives CASRRTRTAMNTEAFF. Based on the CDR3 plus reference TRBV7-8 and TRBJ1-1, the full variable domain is GAGVSQSPRYKVAKRGQDVALRCDPISGHVSLFWYQQALGQGPEFLTYFQNEAQLDKSGLPSDRFFAERPEGSVSTLKIQRTQQEDSAVYLCASRRTRTAMNTEAFFGQGTRLTVV.

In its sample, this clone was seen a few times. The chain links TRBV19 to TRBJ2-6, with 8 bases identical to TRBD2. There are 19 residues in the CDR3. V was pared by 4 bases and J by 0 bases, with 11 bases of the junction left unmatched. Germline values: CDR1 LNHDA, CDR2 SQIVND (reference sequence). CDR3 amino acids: CASSTGGAVIFSGANVLTF. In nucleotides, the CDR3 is TGTGCCAGTAGTACGGGGGGGGCAGTGATCTTCTCTGGGGCCAACGTCCTGACTTTC. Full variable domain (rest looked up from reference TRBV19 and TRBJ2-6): DGGITQSPKYLFRKEGQNVTLSCEQNLNHDAMYWYRQDPGQGLRLIYYSQIVNDFQKGDIAEGYSVSREKKESFPLTVTSAQKNPTAFYLCASSTGGAVIFSGANVLTFGAGSRLTVL.